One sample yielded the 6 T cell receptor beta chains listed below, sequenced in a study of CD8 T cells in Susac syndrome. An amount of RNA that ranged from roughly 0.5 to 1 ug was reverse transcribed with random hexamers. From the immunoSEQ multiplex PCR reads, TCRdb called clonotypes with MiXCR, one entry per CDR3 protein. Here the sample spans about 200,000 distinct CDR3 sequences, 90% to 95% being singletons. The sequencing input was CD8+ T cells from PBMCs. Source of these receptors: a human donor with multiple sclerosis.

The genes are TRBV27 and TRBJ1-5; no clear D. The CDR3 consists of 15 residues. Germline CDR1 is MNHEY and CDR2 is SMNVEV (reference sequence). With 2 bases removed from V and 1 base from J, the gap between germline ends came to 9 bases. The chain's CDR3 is CASSLSTESNQPQHF. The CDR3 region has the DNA TGTGCCAGCAGTTTAAGTACCGAAAGCAATCAGCCCCAGCATTTT.

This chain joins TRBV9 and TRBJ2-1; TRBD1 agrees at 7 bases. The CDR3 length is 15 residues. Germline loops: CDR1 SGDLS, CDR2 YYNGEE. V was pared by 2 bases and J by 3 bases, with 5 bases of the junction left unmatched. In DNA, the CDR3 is TGTGCCAGCAGCGTCAGCTCAGGGGGCTACAATGAGCAGTTCTTC. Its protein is CASSVSSGGYNEQFF.

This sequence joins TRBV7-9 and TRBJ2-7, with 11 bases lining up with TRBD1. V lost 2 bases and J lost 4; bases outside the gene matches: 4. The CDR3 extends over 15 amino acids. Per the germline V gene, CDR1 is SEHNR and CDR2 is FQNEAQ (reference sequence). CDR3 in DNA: TGTGCCAGCAGCTTACCGGACAGGGGGCAGTACGAGCAGTACTTC. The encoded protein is CASSLPDRGQYEQYF.

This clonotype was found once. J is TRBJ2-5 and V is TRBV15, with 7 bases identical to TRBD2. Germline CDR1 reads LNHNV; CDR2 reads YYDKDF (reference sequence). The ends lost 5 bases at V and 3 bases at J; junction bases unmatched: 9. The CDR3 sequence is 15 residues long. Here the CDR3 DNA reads TGTGCCACCAGCGCTACCGGGACTACCAAAGAGACCCAGTACTTC. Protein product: CATSATGTTKETQYF.

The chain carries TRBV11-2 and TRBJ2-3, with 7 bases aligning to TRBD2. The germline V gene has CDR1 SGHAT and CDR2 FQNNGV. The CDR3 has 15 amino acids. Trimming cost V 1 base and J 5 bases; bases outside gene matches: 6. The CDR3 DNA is TGTGCCAGCAGCTTAGCGGGAGGTTTGGGAGATACGCAGTATTTT. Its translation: CASSLAGGLGDTQYF.

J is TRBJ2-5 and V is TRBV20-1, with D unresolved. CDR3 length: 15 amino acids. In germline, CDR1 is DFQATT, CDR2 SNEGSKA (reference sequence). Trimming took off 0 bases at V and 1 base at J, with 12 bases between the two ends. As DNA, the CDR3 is TGCAGTGCTAGAGATCTTGAGAAATCCCAAGAGACCCAGTACTTC. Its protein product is CSARDLEKSQETQYF.